The 21 T cell receptor beta chains below all came from one sample that was sequenced in a study of blood T cell repertoires in COVID-19 (dated by TCRdb to the early 2020s). Libraries were constructed by the immunoSEQ multiplex PCR assay. TCRdb re-hosts the immuneACCESS table, in-frame sequences only. Its copies lack some clones; in the studies checked, an unresolved V gene accounts for under half of them, and the cause for the rest is not known. This sample is represented by hundreds of thousands of clones; 75% to 85% of them were singletons. In total, the top ten clones hold 0.95% to 1.5% of the sample. What was sequenced was peripheral blood. The receptors come from a woman aged 30 to 39 with COVID-19, enrolled during active disease.

The rearrangement uses TRBV6-5 and TRBJ1-2; perhaps TRBD1 as D (6 bases). Trimming left V 6 bases short and J 2 bases short, with 16 bases between. This CDR3 spans 15 amino acids. Germline assignment: CDR1 MNHEY and CDR2 SVGAGI. The CDR3 loop is CASSDLWGPNYGYTF. The DNA for the CDR3 is TGTGCCAGCAGCGACTTATGGGGGCCCAACTATGGCTACACCTTC.

This clone was observed a handful of times. CDR3 sequence reads: CATRGSGGYTF. CDR3 nucleotide sequence: TGTGCCACCCGGGGGTCCGGAGGCTACACCTTC. The chain has TRBV24-1 and TRBJ1-2; a possible D gene is TRBD1 (5 bases). CDR1 is KGHDR and CDR2 is SFDVKD in the germline V gene. The CDR3 sequence is 11 residues long. The V end was cut by 9 bases, the J end by 8 bases, with 12 bases between.

The genes are TRBV5-4 and TRBJ2-1, with 9 positions matching TRBD2. Germline V lookup: CDR1 SGHNT, CDR2 YYREEE (reference sequence). V shed 0 bases and J 7 bases; nucleotides not matched to a gene: 11. This CDR3 has 17 residues. The CDR3 spells CASSLGGASGISNEQFF. DNA for the CDR3: TGTGCCAGCAGCTTGGGGGGCGCTAGCGGGATATCGAATGAGCAGTTCTTC.

The V call is TRBV9, the J call TRBJ1-5, with 8 bases aligning to TRBD1. This CDR3 has 15 amino acids. Germline CDR1 is SGDLS and CDR2 is YYNGEE. The junction had 7 bases not matched to a gene; V was cut back by 3 bases and J by 5 bases. CDR3 region: CASSESGGDDQPQHF. The CDR3 DNA reads TGTGCCAGCAGCGAGTCAGGGGGCGACGATCAGCCCCAGCATTTT. Drawing the rest from reference TRBV9 and TRBJ1-5, the complete variable domain is DSGVTQTPKHLITATGQRVTLRCSPRSGDLSVYWYQQSLDQGLQFLIQYYNGEERAKGNILERFSAQQFPDLHSELNLSSLELGDSALYFCASSESGGDDQPQHFGDGTRLSIL.

CDR3 loop: CASSSRPGEQFF. CDR3 nucleotide sequence: TGTGCCAGCAGCTCTAGACCCGGTGAGCAGTTCTTC. V gene TRBV9 combines with J gene TRBJ2-1; no clear D. The length of the CDR3 is 12 residues. From germline, CDR1 is SGDLS and CDR2 YYNGEE. The V end was cut by 4 bases, the J end by 9 bases, with 11 bases between.

V is TRBV27 and J is TRBJ2-1; 7 bases agree with TRBD2. The CDR3 consists of 15 residues. J was trimmed by 4 bases and V by 3 bases; bases with no gene match: 6. Germline V gene data show CDR1 as MNHEY and CDR2 as SMNVEV (reference sequence). The CDR3 loop reads CASSFRSGAYNEQFF. CDR3 nucleotide sequence: TGTGCCAGCAGTTTTAGAAGCGGGGCTTACAATGAGCAGTTCTTC.

This rearrangement joins TRBV19 to TRBJ2-7; 8 positions agree with TRBD2. V lost 2 bases to trimming and J lost 3 bases; unmatched junction nucleotides: 6. The length of the CDR3 is 15 residues. Germline V gene data show CDR1 as LNHDA and CDR2 as SQIVND (reference sequence). This CDR3 reads CASSISRGGVYEQYF. The CDR3 nucleotides read TGTGCCAGTAGTATATCCCGGGGGGGCGTCTACGAGCAGTACTTC.

This clone was seen only a few times. The chain joins TRBV5-5 to TRBJ2-3; a weak D match, TRBD1 (6 bases). Looked up from germline, CDR1 is SGHKS and CDR2 is YYEKEE (reference sequence). The CDR3 is 15 residues long. The ends were cut back, 0 bases at V and 2 bases at J, with 10 bases in the middle. The CDR3 spells CASSLVGADTDTQYF. For the CDR3, the DNA is TGTGCCAGCAGCTTGGTGGGGGCGGACACAGATACGCAGTATTTT.

The CDR3 loop is CASSADRGPYNEQFF. The CDR3 DNA is TGTGCCAGCAGCGCAGACAGGGGACCTTACAATGAGCAGTTCTTC. V usage is TRBV2 and J usage is TRBJ2-1; 8 bases are shared with TRBD1. CDR3 size: 15 residues. J was trimmed by 4 bases and V by 6 bases; bases with no gene match: 8. The germline CDR1 and CDR2 sequences are SNHLY and FYNNEI.

This sequence joins TRBV5-1 and TRBJ2-3, with 12 bases matching TRBD2. Unmatched junction bases numbered 8, after V lost 4 bases and J lost 5 bases. Germline-derived CDR1 and CDR2 are SGHRS and YFSETQ. CDR3 size: 16 residues. CDR3 protein: CASSHPSGGAKDTQYF. The CDR3 DNA reads TGCGCCAGCAGCCACCCTAGCGGGGGGGCAAAAGATACGCAGTATTTT.

The chain is built from TRBV4-1 and TRBJ1-1; TRBD1 agrees at 8 bases. V shed 2 bases, J shed 3 bases, and the junction held 2 bases outside the gene matches. This CDR3 spans 14 amino acids. Germline CDR1 MGHRA, CDR2 YSYEKL. The CDR3 here is CASSQRTGHTEAFF. The DNA for the CDR3 is TGCGCCAGCAGCCAACGGACAGGGCACACTGAAGCTTTCTTT.

The chain uses TRBV25-1 and TRBJ2-5; possible D gene TRBD2, 6 bases. The CDR3 length is 12 residues. Trimming took 6 bases from V and 4 from J, leaving 9 bases between them. CDR1 and CDR2 (germline): MGHDK, SYGVNS. The CDR3 loop reads CASSPAGETQYF. The CDR3 DNA is TGTGCCAGCAGCCCAGCGGGAGAGACCCAGTACTTC.

The chain carries TRBV9 and TRBJ2-7; 9 nucleotides agree with TRBD1. CDR1 is SGDLS and CDR2 is YYNGEE in the germline V gene. The CDR3 length is 16 residues. V was pared by 0 bases and J by 2 bases, with 6 bases of the junction left unmatched. Here the CDR3 reads CASSVATGTGTYEQYF. The CDR3 region has the DNA TGTGCCAGCAGCGTAGCTACCGGGACAGGGACCTACGAGCAGTACTTC.

A single count supports this clone. The rearrangement links TRBV6-2 or TRBV6-3 to TRBJ2-2; D not certain. Germline V gene sequence: CDR1 MNHEY, CDR2 SVGEGT. This CDR3 is built from 16 residues. V was pared by 1 base and J by 0 bases, with 9 bases between. CDR3 sequence reads: CASSYLRRTNTGELFF. DNA for the CDR3: TGTGCCAGCAGTTACTTGCGGCGAACGAACACCGGGGAGCTGTTTTTT.

The chain is built from TRBV7-2 and TRBJ2-3; 11 bases agree with TRBD2. The CDR3 length is 13 residues. CDR1 and CDR2 (germline): SGHTA, FQGNSA. V dropped 5 bases and J dropped 14; count of bases not matched to a gene: 9. Here the CDR3 reads CASSTNSGGASYF. The CDR3 region has the DNA TGTGCCAGCAGCACCAATAGCGGGGGGGCCTCGTATTTT.

The chain employs TRBV3-1 (or the pseudogene TRBV3-2) and TRBJ1-2; 7 positions agree with TRBD1. Germline trimming cut 1 base from V and 7 bases from J; bases unmatched to any gene: 9. Per germline, CDR1 LGHDT and CDR2 YNNKEL (reference sequence). The CDR3 loop spans 15 amino acids. The CDR3 DNA reads as TGTGCCAGCAGCCAAGCGAGGGGGCTAGTGGGTGGCTACACCTTC. Protein: CASSQARGLVGGYTF.

The J gene is TRBJ2-5, the V gene TRBV7-3; D gene uncertain. The CDR3 has 14 amino acids. V was shortened by 5 bases and J by 5 bases, with 15 bases between the two germline ends. The germline gives CDR1 SGHTA, CDR2 FQGTGA. CDR3 DNA sequence: TGTGCCAGCAGCCCAGACATCGATTGGGAGACCCAGTACTTC. It specifies CASSPDIDWETQYF.

V gene TRBV4-2 combines with J gene TRBJ2-3, with 11 bases that match TRBD2. After removal of 2 bases from V and 1 base from J, the junction contained 8 bases not matched to a gene. The germline V gene has CDR1 LGHNA and CDR2 YNFKEQ. This CDR3 is built from 18 residues. The CDR3 bases are TGTGCCAGCAGCCAACCCACTAGCGGGGGATCGCGCACAGATACGCAGTATTTT. Protein product: CASSQPTSGGSRTDTQYF.

This clone was found a few times. The chain has TRBV9 and TRBJ2-3; weak D call: TRBD2 (6 bases). Trimming took 2 bases from V and 6 from J, leaving 19 bases between them. This CDR3 region has 16 residues. The germline CDR1 and CDR2 sequences are SGDLS and YYNGEE. The CDR3 sequence: CASSVSPREVGDTQYF. Written as DNA, the CDR3 is TGTGCCAGCAGCGTTAGCCCCAGGGAGGTAGGGGATACGCAGTATTTT.

The gene calls are TRBV11-3 and TRBJ2-7; 8 bases fit TRBD1. Trimming took 4 bases from V and 2 from J; bases not matched to a gene: 13. The CDR3 is made up of 17 amino acids. Looked up from germline, CDR1 is SGHNT and CDR2 is YENEEA. The CDR3 spells CASSSGTGRRKAYEQYF. The CDR3 bases are TGTGCCAGCAGCTCCGGGACAGGAAGGAGAAAGGCCTACGAGCAGTACTTC. Using reference TRBV11-3 and TRBJ2-7 for the parts outside the CDR3, the full variable domain is EAGVVQSPRYKIIEKKQPVAFWCNPISGHNTLYWYLQNLGQGPELLIRYENEEAVDDSQLPKDRFSAERLKGVDSTLKIQPAELGDSAVYLCASSSGTGRRKAYEQYFGPGTRLTVT.

The chain combines TRBV14 with TRBJ2-5, with D hard to call. This CDR3 comprises 12 residues. Deletions cut 2 bases from V and 5 bases from J, with 6 bases between. The germline gives CDR1 SGHDN, CDR2 FVKESK. CDR3 sequence: CASSQYRETQYF. CDR3 in DNA: TGTGCCAGCAGCCAATACCGGGAGACCCAGTACTTC.